This T cell receptor beta chain was sequenced for a study of OX40 agonist ivuxolimab in advanced cancers. The study's findings and limits: Among the lowest peripheral clonal expansion occurred in 0.1-3.0 mg/kg partial responders.

This clone was counted a single time. Its specificity is not known. Profiling relied on immunoSEQ multiplex PCR, and the TCRdb table lists in-frame clones only, not all of them. This table has approximately 79,000 clones, around 86% appearing once. The CDR3 is 10 residues long. CDR1 and CDR2 (germline): DFQATT, SNEGSKA (reference sequence). V was clipped by 3 bases and J by 9 bases, with 6 bases between them. The source of this sequence is an adult with an advanced solid tumor such as melanoma, head and neck, liver or kidney cancer. The genes are TRBV20-1 and TRBJ2-1; D remains unclear. Sequenced material: CD4+ or CD8+ T cells sorted from blood, taken in a trial of the OX40 agonist ivuxolimab. CDR3 in amino acids: CSARSGEQFF. The CDR3 DNA is TGCAGTGCTAGGTCGGGTGAGCAGTTCTTC.